What follows describes a single TCR beta chain. Its specificity is not known. The source of the sample is a study of T cell responses to AZD1222 COVID-19 vaccine. Study-wide points: An increase in Spike-specific TCR breadth and depth was observed after two AZD1222 doses. The number of AZD1222 recipients seropositive at baseline was only five or six. The donor cohort was predominantly white British with a female majority, and clonal diversity may have been underestimated.

The protocol was immunoSEQ multiplex PCR, while the TCRdb copy is restricted to in-frame clones and leaves out a portion. Found here are 200,000 to 300,000 clones, 85% to 95% of them singletons; the top ten hold around 0.6%. The trim removed 4 bases at V and 5 bases at J, leaving 7 bases unmatched. CDR3 length equals 15 residues. Germline loops: CDR1 MDHEN, CDR2 SYDVKM. This sequence joins TRBV28 and TRBJ1-1, with 10 nucleotides matching TRBD1. The input for sequencing was peripheral blood, taken on day 0 of AZD1222 vaccination. The TCR originated in an adult in good health. The DNA for the CDR3 is TGTGCCAGCAGTTCGAGGACAGGGGGGCGGACTGAAGCTTTCTTT. Translating gives CASSSRTGGRTEAFF.